This T cell receptor (beta chain) was sequenced for a study of blood T cell repertoires in COVID-19. Study at large: The origin of the acute and convalescent COVID-19 samples was the United States, Italy and Spain.

The germline V gene has CDR1 SGDLS and CDR2 YYNGEE. The junction had 11 bases not matched to a gene; V was cut back by 4 bases and J by 2 bases. The CDR3 has 17 residues. Produced via immunoSEQ multiplex PCR; TCRdb's table is partial and in-frame only. The sample lists some 96,000 clones; 91% were seen once. The origin of this receptor is a man in his forties or fifties with active COVID-19. Source material: peripheral blood. The chain employs TRBV9 and TRBJ2-5; 10 nucleotides align to TRBD2. CDR3 sequence reads: CASSHGGAGGPQETQYF. In nucleotides, the CDR3 is TGTGCCAGCAGCCACGGGGGAGCGGGAGGGCCACAAGAGACCCAGTACTTC. Filled out from reference TRBV9 and TRBJ2-5, the complete variable domain reads DSGVTQTPKHLITATGQRVTLRCSPRSGDLSVYWYQQSLDQGLQFLIQYYNGEERAKGNILERFSAQQFPDLHSELNLSSLELGDSALYFCASSHGGAGGPQETQYFGPGTRLLVL.